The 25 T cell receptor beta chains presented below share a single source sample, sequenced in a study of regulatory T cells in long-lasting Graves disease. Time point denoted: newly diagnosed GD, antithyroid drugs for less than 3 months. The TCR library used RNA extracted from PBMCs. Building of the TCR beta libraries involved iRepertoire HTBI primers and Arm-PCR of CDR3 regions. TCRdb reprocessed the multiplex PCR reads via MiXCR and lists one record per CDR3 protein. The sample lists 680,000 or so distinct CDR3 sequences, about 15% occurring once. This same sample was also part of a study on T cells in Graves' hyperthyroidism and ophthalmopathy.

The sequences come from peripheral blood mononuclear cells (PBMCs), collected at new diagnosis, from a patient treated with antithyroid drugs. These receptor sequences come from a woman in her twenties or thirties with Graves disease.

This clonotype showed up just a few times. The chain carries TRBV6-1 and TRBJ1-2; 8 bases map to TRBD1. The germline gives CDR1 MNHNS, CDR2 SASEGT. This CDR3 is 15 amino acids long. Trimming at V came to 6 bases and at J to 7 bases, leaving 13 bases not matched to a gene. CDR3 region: CASRTLGQGASGYTF. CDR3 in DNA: TGTGCCAGCAGAACTCTGGGTCAGGGGGCCTCTGGCTACACCTTC.

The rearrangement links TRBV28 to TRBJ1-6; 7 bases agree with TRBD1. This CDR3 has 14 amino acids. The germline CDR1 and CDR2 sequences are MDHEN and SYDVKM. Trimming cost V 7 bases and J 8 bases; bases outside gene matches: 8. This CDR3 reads CASTVGDRDSPLHF. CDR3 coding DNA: TGTGCCAGCACCGTGGGGGACAGAGATTCACCCCTCCACTTT. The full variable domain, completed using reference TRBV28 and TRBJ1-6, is DVKVTQSSRYLVKRTGEKVFLECVQDMDHENMFWYRQDPGLGLRLIYFSYDVKMKEKGDIPEGYSVSREKKERFSLILESASTNQTSMYLCASTVGDRDSPLHFGNGTRLTVT.

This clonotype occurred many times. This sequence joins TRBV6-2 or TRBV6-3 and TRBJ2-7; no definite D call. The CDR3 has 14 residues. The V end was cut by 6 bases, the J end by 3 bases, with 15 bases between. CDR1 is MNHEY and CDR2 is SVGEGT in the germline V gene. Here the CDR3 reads CASSYRTRYYEQYF. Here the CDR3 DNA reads TGTGCCAGCAGCTACCGAACACGTTACTACGAGCAGTACTTC.

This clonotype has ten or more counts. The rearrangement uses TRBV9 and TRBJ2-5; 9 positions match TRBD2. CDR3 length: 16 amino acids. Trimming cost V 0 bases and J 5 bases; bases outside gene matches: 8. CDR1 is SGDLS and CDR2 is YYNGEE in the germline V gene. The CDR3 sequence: CASSVGSAGGLETQYF. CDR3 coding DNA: TGTGCCAGCAGCGTAGGAAGCGCGGGAGGGCTTGAGACCCAGTACTTC.

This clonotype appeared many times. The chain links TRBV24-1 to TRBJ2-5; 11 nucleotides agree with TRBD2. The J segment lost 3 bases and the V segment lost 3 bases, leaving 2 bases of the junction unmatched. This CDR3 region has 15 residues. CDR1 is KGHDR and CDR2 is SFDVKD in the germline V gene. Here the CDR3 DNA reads TGTGCCACCAGTGATCCGGGACTAGCGGAAGAGACCCAGTACTTC. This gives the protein CATSDPGLAEETQYF.

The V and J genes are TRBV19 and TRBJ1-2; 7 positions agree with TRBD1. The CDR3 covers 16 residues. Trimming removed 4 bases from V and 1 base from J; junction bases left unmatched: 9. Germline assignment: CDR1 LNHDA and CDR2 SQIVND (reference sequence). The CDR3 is CASSTLPGQNNYGYTF. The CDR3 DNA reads TGTGCCAGTAGTACCCTTCCGGGACAGAATAACTATGGCTACACCTTC. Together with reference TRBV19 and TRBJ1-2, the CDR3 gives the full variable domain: DGGITQSPKYLFRKEGQNVTLSCEQNLNHDAMYWYRQDPGQGLRLIYYSQIVNDFQKGDIAEGYSVSREKKESFPLTVTSAQKNPTAFYLCASSTLPGQNNYGYTFGSGTRLTVV.

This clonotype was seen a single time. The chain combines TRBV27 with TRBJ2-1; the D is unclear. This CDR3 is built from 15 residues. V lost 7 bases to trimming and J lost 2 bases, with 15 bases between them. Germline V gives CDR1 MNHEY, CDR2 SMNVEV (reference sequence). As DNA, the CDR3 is TGTGCCAGCACGACGGTACCTTACACCTACAATGAGCAGTTCTTC. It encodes CASTTVPYTYNEQFF.

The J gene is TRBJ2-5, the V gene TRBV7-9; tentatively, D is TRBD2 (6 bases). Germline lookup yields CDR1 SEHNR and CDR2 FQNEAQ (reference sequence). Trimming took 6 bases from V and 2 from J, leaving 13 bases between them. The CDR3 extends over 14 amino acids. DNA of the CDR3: TGTGCCAGCAGGGAACGGGAGATTCAAGAGACCCAGTACTTC. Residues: CASREREIQETQYF.

CDR3 in amino acids: CASSPRLAVDTQYF. The CDR3 bases are TGTGCCAGCAGCCCAAGACTAGCTGTAGATACGCAGTATTTT. The chain joins TRBV7-6 to TRBJ2-3; 7 nucleotides match TRBD2. The length of the CDR3 is 14 residues. J lost 5 bases, V lost 5 bases, and 7 bases had no gene match. Germline lookup yields CDR1 SGHVS and CDR2 FNYEAQ.

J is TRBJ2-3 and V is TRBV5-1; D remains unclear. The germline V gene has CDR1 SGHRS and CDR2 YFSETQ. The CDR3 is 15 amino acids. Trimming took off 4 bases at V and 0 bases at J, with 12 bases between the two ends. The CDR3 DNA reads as TGCGCCAGCAGCCGGACGAACCCTAGCACAGATACGCAGTATTTT. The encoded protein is CASSRTNPSTDTQYF.

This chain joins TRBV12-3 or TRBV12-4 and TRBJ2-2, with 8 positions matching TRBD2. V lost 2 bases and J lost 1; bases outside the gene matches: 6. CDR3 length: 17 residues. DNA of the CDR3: TGTGCCAGCAGTTTATCTTTAGCGGGGTTGAACACCGGGGAGCTGTTTTTT. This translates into CASSLSLAGLNTGELFF.

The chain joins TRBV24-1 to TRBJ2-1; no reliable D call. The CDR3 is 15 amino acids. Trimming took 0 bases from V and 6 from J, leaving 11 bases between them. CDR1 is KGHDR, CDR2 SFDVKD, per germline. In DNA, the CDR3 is TGTGCCACCAGTGATTTGCATAGAGCGATCAATGAGCAGTTCTTC. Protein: CATSDLHRAINEQFF.

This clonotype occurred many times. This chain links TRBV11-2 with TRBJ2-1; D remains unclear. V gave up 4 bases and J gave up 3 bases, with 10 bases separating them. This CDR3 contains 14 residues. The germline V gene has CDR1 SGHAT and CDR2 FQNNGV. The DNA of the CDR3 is TGTGCCAGCAGCTATAGCTTTTTCTACAATGAGCAGTTCTTC. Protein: CASSYSFFYNEQFF.

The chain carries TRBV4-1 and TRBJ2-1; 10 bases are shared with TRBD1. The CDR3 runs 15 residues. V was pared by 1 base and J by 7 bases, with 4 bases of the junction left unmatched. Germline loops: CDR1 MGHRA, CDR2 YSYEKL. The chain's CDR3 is CASSQGQGAGNEQFF. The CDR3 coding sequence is TGCGCCAGCAGCCAAGGACAGGGGGCTGGAAATGAGCAGTTCTTC.

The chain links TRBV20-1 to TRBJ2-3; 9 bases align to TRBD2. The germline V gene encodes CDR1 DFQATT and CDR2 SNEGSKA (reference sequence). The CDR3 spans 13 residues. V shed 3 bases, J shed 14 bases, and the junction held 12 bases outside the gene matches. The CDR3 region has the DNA TGCAGTGCTAGGGAGCCCATAGCGGGGGCCGGGTATTTT. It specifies CSAREPIAGAGYF.

CDR3 region: CASSVGADLVNSPLHF. The DNA of the CDR3 is TGTGCCAGCAGCGTAGGGGCCGATCTCGTCAATTCACCCCTCCACTTT. This rearrangement joins TRBV9 to TRBJ1-6, with D hard to call. Germline-derived CDR1 and CDR2 are SGDLS and YYNGEE. The CDR3 spans 16 residues. The V gene lost 0 bases and the J gene lost 7 bases, with 14 bases spanning the gap. The complete variable domain, with remaining parts taken from reference TRBV9 and TRBJ1-6, reads DSGVTQTPKHLITATGQRVTLRCSPRSGDLSVYWYQQSLDQGLQFLIQYYNGEERAKGNILERFSAQQFPDLHSELNLSSLELGDSALYFCASSVGADLVNSPLHFGNGTRLTVT.

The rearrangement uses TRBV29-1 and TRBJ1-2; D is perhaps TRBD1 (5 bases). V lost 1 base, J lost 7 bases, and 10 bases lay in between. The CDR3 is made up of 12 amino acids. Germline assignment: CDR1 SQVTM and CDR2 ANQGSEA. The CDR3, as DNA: TGCAGCGTTGAAGGGGACCCCCTTGGCTACACCTTC. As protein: CSVEGDPLGYTF.

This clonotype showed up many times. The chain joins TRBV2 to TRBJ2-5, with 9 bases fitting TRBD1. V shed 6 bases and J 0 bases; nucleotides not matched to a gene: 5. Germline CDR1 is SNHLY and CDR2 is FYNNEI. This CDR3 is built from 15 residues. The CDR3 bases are TGTGCCAGCAGCAACCGGGACAGGGACCAAGAGACCCAGTACTTC. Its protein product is CASSNRDRDQETQYF.

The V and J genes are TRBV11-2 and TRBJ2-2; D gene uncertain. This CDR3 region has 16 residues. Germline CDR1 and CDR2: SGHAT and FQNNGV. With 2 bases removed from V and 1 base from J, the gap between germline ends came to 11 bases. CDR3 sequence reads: CASSLFHPMNTGELFF. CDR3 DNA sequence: TGTGCCAGCAGCTTATTTCATCCGATGAACACCGGGGAGCTGTTTTTT.

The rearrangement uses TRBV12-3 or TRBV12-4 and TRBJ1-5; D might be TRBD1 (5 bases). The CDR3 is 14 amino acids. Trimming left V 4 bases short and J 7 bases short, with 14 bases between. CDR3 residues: CASSYSGSRQPQHF. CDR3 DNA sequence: TGTGCCAGCAGTTATTCAGGGTCTAGACAGCCCCAGCATTTT.

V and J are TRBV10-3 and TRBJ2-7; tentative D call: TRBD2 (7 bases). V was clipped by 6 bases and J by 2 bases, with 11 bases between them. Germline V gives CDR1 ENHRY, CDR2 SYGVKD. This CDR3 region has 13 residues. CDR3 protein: CAIRRGGAYEQYF. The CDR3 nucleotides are TGTGCCATCAGGAGGGGGGGAGCCTACGAGCAGTACTTC.

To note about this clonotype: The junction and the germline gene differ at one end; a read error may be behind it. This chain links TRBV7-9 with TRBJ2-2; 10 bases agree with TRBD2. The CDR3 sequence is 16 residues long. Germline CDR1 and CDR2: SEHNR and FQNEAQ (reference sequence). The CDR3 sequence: CASSRTSGANTGKLFF. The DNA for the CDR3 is TGTGCCAGCAGCAGGACTAGCGGTGCGAACACCGGGAAGCTGTTTTTT.

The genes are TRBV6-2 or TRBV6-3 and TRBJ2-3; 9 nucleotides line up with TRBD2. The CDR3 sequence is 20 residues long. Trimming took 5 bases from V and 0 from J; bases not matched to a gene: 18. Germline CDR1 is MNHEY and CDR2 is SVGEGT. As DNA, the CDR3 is TGTGCCAGCAGTCGATACCCGACTAGCGGAATCCCCCTAAGCACAGATACGCAGTATTTT. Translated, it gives CASSRYPTSGIPLSTDTQYF.

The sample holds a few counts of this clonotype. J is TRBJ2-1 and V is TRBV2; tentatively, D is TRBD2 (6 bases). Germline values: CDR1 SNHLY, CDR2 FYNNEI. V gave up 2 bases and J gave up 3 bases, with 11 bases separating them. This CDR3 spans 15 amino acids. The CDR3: CASSEYGGNYNEQFF. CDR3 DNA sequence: TGTGCCAGCAGTGAATATGGCGGGAACTACAATGAGCAGTTCTTC.

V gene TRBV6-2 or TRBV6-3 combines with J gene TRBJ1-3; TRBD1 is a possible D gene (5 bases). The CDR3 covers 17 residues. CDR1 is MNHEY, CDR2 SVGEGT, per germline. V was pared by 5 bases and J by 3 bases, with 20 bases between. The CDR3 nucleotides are TGTGCCAGCAGTGAAGCTGCGGGACGGTGGGGTGGAAACACCATATATTTT. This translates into CASSEAAGRWGGNTIYF.